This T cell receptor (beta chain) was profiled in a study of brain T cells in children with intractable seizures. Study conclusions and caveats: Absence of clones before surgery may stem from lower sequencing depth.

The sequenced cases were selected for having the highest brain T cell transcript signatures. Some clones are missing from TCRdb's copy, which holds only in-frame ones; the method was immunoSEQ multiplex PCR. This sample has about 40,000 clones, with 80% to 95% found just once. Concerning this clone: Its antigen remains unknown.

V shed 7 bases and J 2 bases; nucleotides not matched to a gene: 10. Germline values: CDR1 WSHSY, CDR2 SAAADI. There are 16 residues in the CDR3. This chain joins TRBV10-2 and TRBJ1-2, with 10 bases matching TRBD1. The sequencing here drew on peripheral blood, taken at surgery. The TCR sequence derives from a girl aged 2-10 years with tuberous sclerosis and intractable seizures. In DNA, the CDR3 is TGCGCCAGCATGCTCGCTGCGGGACAGGGGAACTATGGCTACACCTTC. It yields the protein CASMLAAGQGNYGYTF.